This TCR beta chain stems from a study of early T cells in non-severe SARS-CoV-2 infection. As for the study in general: The input, bulk RNA from unsorted whole blood, was sequenced, and chains were unpaired.

V shed 5 bases and J 0 bases; nucleotides not matched to a gene: 7. CDR3 length: 18 amino acids. Germline CDR1 reads SGHVS; CDR2 reads FNYEAQ. The study's findings and limits: Anti-spike CD8 responses were favored by VDJdb matching, which missed private and CD4 specificities.

Attachment of unique molecular identifiers to individual cDNA molecules was performed. TCRdb re-called the 5' RACE reads through MiXCR, storing one row per CDR3 protein. The sample holds 20,000 to 25,000 distinct CDR3 sequences; under 4.5% are singletons and the top ten take more than 1.1%. This clonotype was seen at least ten times. Its antigen is unidentified. Material: whole blood. This clonotype originated in an adult who was a healthcare worker with PCR-confirmed SARS-CoV-2 infection or an uninfected control (not recorded which). The genes are TRBV7-6 and TRBJ2-5; 15 bases align to TRBD2. The chain's CDR3 is CASSTGLAGGVNQETQYF. In nucleotides, the CDR3 is TGTGCCAGCAGCACCGGACTAGCGGGGGGGGTGAACCAAGAGACCCAGTACTTC.